The 18 T cell receptor beta chains below come from one sample, sequenced in a study of OX40 agonist ivuxolimab in advanced cancers. TCRdb's table, derived via immunoSEQ multiplex PCR, lists solely in-frame clones and lacks some. The data contain about 54,000 clones, approximately 80% of them singletons. The sequences come from CD4+ or CD8+ T cells sorted from blood, collected in a trial of the OX40 agonist ivuxolimab. These receptors came from an adult with an advanced solid tumor such as melanoma, head and neck, liver or kidney cancer.

This clone was recorded once. V and J are TRBV6-5 and TRBJ2-5; no firm D call. Per germline, CDR1 MNHEY and CDR2 SVGAGI. With 0 bases removed from V and 9 bases from J, the gap between germline ends came to 8 bases. This CDR3 has 12 amino acids. The CDR3 DNA reads TGTGCCAGCAGTTACTCGATAGGCCCCCAGTACTTC. Translating gives CASSYSIGPQYF.

The chain is built from TRBV7-8 and TRBJ1-1, with D unclear. Trimming took off 5 bases at V and 3 bases at J, with 13 bases between the two ends. This CDR3 is built from 14 residues. Germline V lookup: CDR1 SGHVS, CDR2 FQNEAQ. The DNA of the CDR3 is TGTGCCAGCAGCCTCCGGGAGGGTGACACTGAAGCTTTCTTT. It specifies CASSLREGDTEAFF. The full variable domain, rest sourced from reference TRBV7-8 and TRBJ1-1, is GAGVSQSPRYKVAKRGQDVALRCDPISGHVSLFWYQQALGQGPEFLTYFQNEAQLDKSGLPSDRFFAERPEGSVSTLKIQRTQQEDSAVYLCASSLREGDTEAFFGQGTRLTVV.

The rearrangement links TRBV18 to TRBJ2-6; weak D call: TRBD2 (5 bases). From germline, CDR1 is KGHSH and CDR2 LQKENI. The CDR3 totals 16 residues. Trimming removed 3 bases from V and 0 bases from J, with 9 bases in between. The CDR3 loop reads CASSPPGSSGANVLTF. The CDR3 DNA sequence: TGTGCCAGCTCACCGCCGGGAAGCTCTGGGGCCAACGTCCTGACTTTC.

This sequence joins TRBV5-6 and TRBJ2-5, with D possibly being TRBD1 or TRBD2 (5 bases each). Germline loops: CDR1 SGHDT, CDR2 YYEEEE. Trimming shortened V by 2 bases and J by 9 bases, and 8 bases separated the two germline ends. The CDR3 is 11 residues long. The chain's CDR3 is CASSFGGPQYF. CDR3 nucleotides: TGTGCCAGCAGCTTTGGGGGTCCCCAGTACTTC. Full variable domain (rest looked up from reference TRBV5-6 and TRBJ2-5): DAGVTQSPTHLIKTRGQQVTLRCSPKSGHDTVSWYQQALGQGPQFIFQYYEEEERQRGNFPDRFSGHQFPNYSSELNVNALLLGDSALYLCASSFGGPQYFGPGTRLLVL.

The chain is built from TRBV5-6 and TRBJ1-5; 8 bases line up with TRBD1. The CDR3 contains 13 residues. Germline V gene data show CDR1 as SGHDT and CDR2 as YYEEEE. J lost 6 bases, V lost 1 base, and 0 bases had no gene match. The CDR3 region has the DNA TGTGCCAGCAGCTTGACAGGGGGTCAGCCCCAGCATTTT. Encoded protein: CASSLTGGQPQHF.

This clone turned up a few times. The CDR3 coding sequence is TGTGCCAGCAGTTCATGGGTGCTAGCGGGAGTTTCCTCCTACAATGAGCAGTTCTTC. Its translation: CASSSWVLAGVSSYNEQFF. The chain employs TRBV7-3 and TRBJ2-1, with 10 nucleotides matching TRBD2. V shed 6 bases, J shed 0 bases, and the junction held 14 bases outside the gene matches. CDR1 and CDR2 (germline): SGHTA, FQGTGA. CDR3 length: 19 residues.

V is TRBV7-2 and J is TRBJ1-1; D may be TRBD1 (5 bases). The CDR3 length is 16 residues. V lost 4 bases to trimming and J lost 4 bases, with 19 bases between them. The germline V gene encodes CDR1 SGHTA and CDR2 FQGNSA. The CDR3 is CASSSQGGVSGTEAFF. CDR3 nucleotides: TGTGCCAGCAGCTCCCAGGGAGGCGTTTCGGGCACTGAAGCTTTCTTT.

The chain uses TRBV2 and TRBJ2-3; the match to TRBD1 covers 8 bases. Trimming cost V 8 bases and J 3 bases; bases outside gene matches: 7. This CDR3 region has 14 residues. Looked up from germline, CDR1 is SNHLY and CDR2 is FYNNEI. As DNA, the CDR3 is TGTGCCAGCGGTCCAGGGGGCGCGACAGATACGCAGTATTTT. This gives the protein CASGPGGATDTQYF.

This clone was detected only a few times. The rearrangement joins TRBV7-9 to TRBJ1-1; D is undetermined. V lost 3 bases, J lost 6 bases, and 8 bases lay in between. This CDR3 has 12 amino acids. CDR1 SEHNR and CDR2 FQNEAQ come from the germline V gene (reference sequence). The CDR3 spells CASSLLLSEAFF. The CDR3 DNA reads TGTGCCAGCAGCTTGTTGCTCTCTGAAGCTTTCTTT.

V usage is TRBV2 and J usage is TRBJ2-4, with D possibly matching TRBD1 (6 bases). The ends were cut back, 7 bases at V and 0 bases at J, with 13 bases in the middle. The germline V gene has CDR1 SNHLY and CDR2 FYNNEI. The CDR3 runs 15 residues. Here the CDR3 DNA reads TGTGCCAGCACCAGGACAGTACTAGCCAAAAACATTCAGTACTTC. As protein: CASTRTVLAKNIQYF.

The sample holds a few counts of this clone. This chain links TRBV7-2 with TRBJ2-5; 10 bases are shared with TRBD2. The V gene end was trimmed by 7 bases and the J gene end by 0 bases; junction bases not matched to a gene: 5. The germline gives CDR1 SGHTA, CDR2 FQGNSA. The CDR3 spans 15 residues. Here the CDR3 reads CASTSGGLYQETQYF. The DNA for the CDR3 is TGTGCCAGCACTAGCGGGGGCCTGTACCAAGAGACCCAGTACTTC.

The chain is built from TRBV5-4 and TRBJ1-1; perhaps TRBD1 as D (6 bases). Germline lookup yields CDR1 SGHNT and CDR2 YYREEE (reference sequence). The V and J ends lost 6 bases and 2 bases respectively, with 17 bases between them. The CDR3 runs 15 residues. This CDR3 reads CASTPVTGVNTEAFF. The CDR3, as DNA: TGTGCCAGCACCCCGGTGACAGGAGTTAACACTGAAGCTTTCTTT.

The chain combines TRBV7-2 with TRBJ1-4, with 7 bases aligning to TRBD1. The CDR3 runs 16 residues. Trimming cost V 1 base and J 4 bases; bases outside gene matches: 6. Germline assignment: CDR1 SGHTA and CDR2 FQGNSA. The CDR3 DNA reads TGTGCCAGCAGCTTAGGAACGGACAGGTTTAATGAAAAACTGTTTTTT. Its translation: CASSLGTDRFNEKLFF.

Concerning this clone: Other DNA sequences of this sample code for an identical CDR3. The rearrangement uses TRBV10-2 and TRBJ2-7; 8 bases line up with TRBD1. V was pared by 5 bases and J by 1 base, with 4 bases of the junction left unmatched. The CDR3 has 14 residues. CDR1 WSHSY and CDR2 SAAADI come from the germline V gene. The DNA for the CDR3 is TGCGCCAGCAGTACAGGGGGGCCTTCCTACGAGCAGTACTTC. This codes for CASSTGGPSYEQYF.

The J gene is TRBJ1-1, the V gene TRBV28; 8 positions agree with TRBD1. Per germline, CDR1 MDHEN and CDR2 SYDVKM. With V trimmed by 6 bases and J by 1 base, 7 bases remained unmatched. This CDR3 has 15 residues. The CDR3 region is CASRYRGQANTEAFF. In DNA, the CDR3 is TGTGCCAGCAGGTACCGGGGACAGGCGAACACTGAAGCTTTCTTT.

This clone ranks as medium-sized (0.01 to 0.1%). V gene TRBV29-1 combines with J gene TRBJ1-5, with 7 bases fitting TRBD1. Germline CDR1 SQVTM, CDR2 ANQGSEA. The CDR3 sequence is 12 residues long. J was trimmed by 5 bases and V by 4 bases; bases with no gene match: 2. The CDR3 here is CSVGQGDQPQHF. CDR3 bases: TGCAGCGTTGGTCAGGGGGATCAGCCCCAGCATTTT.

This chain connects TRBV11-2 to TRBJ2-5; 8 bases map to TRBD1. Germline trimming cut 8 bases from V and 5 bases from J; bases unmatched to any gene: 13. The CDR3 sequence is 15 residues long. Germline lookup yields CDR1 SGHAT and CDR2 FQNNGV. The CDR3 sequence is CASLTRQGARETQYF. CDR3 nucleotide sequence: TGTGCCAGCCTGACCAGGCAGGGGGCCCGGGAGACCCAGTACTTC.

The chain is built from TRBV6-5 and TRBJ2-7; 9 bases agree with TRBD1. After removal of 6 bases from V and 5 bases from J, the junction contained 8 bases not matched to a gene. There are 14 residues in the CDR3. Germline V CDR1 and CDR2: MNHEY, SVGAGI. The CDR3 loop reads CASRSGTGLHEQYF. The CDR3 DNA reads as TGTGCCAGCAGGTCCGGGACAGGGCTGCACGAGCAGTACTTC.